The 11 T cell receptor beta chains listed next were all sequenced from one sample in a study of shared clonotypes between healthy human individuals. Using immunoSEQ multiplex PCR, the repertoire was profiled, and TCRdb retains in-frame clones only, with some absent. Of 600,000 to 700,000 clones in the sample, around four fifths were seen once. Sequenced input: memory CD4+ T cells sorted from blood. Subset meaning: CD45RA-negative fraction. These receptors were taken from a woman aged 25 to 39 in good health.

This sequence joins TRBV5-1 and TRBJ2-5; tentatively, D is TRBD2 (6 bases). CDR3 size: 14 residues. Germline assignment: CDR1 SGHRS and CDR2 YFSETQ. Trimming left V 4 bases short and J 5 bases short, with 15 bases between. The CDR3 region has the DNA TGCGCCAGCAGCACAAATGACGGAGGGGAGACCCAGTACTTC. Protein: CASSTNDGGETQYF.

The chain employs TRBV5-5 and TRBJ1-4; 7 positions match TRBD1. After removal of 5 bases from V and 5 bases from J, the junction contained 9 bases not matched to a gene. Looked up from germline, CDR1 is SGHKS and CDR2 is YYEKEE (reference sequence). This CDR3 has 15 amino acids. CDR3 residues: CASSHAGTENEKLFF. CDR3 DNA sequence: TGTGCCAGCAGTCATGCCGGGACAGAGAATGAAAAACTGTTTTTT.

This clone was picked up many times. This chain uses TRBV10-1 with TRBJ2-1; D remains ambiguous. CDR1 is WNHNN and CDR2 is SYGVQD in the germline V gene (reference sequence). CDR3 length: 15 residues. Trimming removed 0 bases from V and 3 bases from J, with 9 bases in between. CDR3 DNA sequence: TGCGCCAGCAGTGAGTCGACCGGTCTCTACAATGAGCAGTTCTTC. This sequence encodes CASSESTGLYNEQFF.

This chain links TRBV5-5 with TRBJ2-7; the match to TRBD2 covers 8 bases. The CDR3 has 15 amino acids. The germline V gene encodes CDR1 SGHKS and CDR2 YYEKEE (reference sequence). V was clipped by 4 bases and J by 4 bases; unmatched bases: 10. This CDR3 reads CASSTEREREYEQYF. The CDR3 nucleotides read TGTGCCAGCAGCACCGAGCGGGAGAGGGAATACGAGCAGTACTTC.

The chain joins TRBV19 to TRBJ1-1; 9 nucleotides line up with TRBD1. V lost 5 bases to trimming and J lost 10 bases; unmatched junction nucleotides: 8. The CDR3 is 13 residues long. Germline CDR1 and CDR2: LNHDA and SQIVND (reference sequence). The chain's CDR3 is CASSPPGQGRAFF. For the CDR3, the DNA is TGTGCCAGTAGTCCCCCGGGACAGGGACGAGCTTTCTTT.

In this sample, this clone turned up once. The gene calls are TRBV5-1 and TRBJ2-1, with 7 bases aligning to TRBD2. This CDR3 comprises 17 residues. The germline CDR1 and CDR2 sequences are SGHRS and YFSETQ. Trimming cost V 4 bases and J 7 bases; bases outside gene matches: 17. Here the CDR3 reads CASSLQAGAGIGNEQFF. In nucleotides, the CDR3 is TGCGCCAGCAGCCTGCAGGCGGGAGCGGGAATAGGAAATGAGCAGTTCTTC.

The CDR3 protein is CASSARRGANVLTF. CDR3 DNA: TGTGCCAGCAGCGCCCGCCGGGGGGCCAACGTCCTGACTTTC. This sequence joins TRBV2 and TRBJ2-6; D ambiguous. The CDR3 is made up of 14 amino acids. With 6 bases removed from V and 4 bases from J, the gap between germline ends came to 10 bases. Germline V lookup: CDR1 SNHLY, CDR2 FYNNEI. Together with reference TRBV2 and TRBJ2-6, the CDR3 gives the full variable domain: EPEVTQTPSHQVTQMGQEVILRCVPISNHLYFYWYRQILGQKVEFLVSFYNNEISEKSEIFDDQFSVERPDGSNFTLKIRSTKLEDSAMYFCASSARRGANVLTFGAGSRLTVL.

This clone was counted only a few times. V usage is TRBV19 and J usage is TRBJ2-5; D not certain. The CDR3 totals 14 residues. The germline CDR1 and CDR2 sequences are LNHDA and SQIVND (reference sequence). The ends were cut back, 5 bases at V and 5 bases at J, with 15 bases in the middle. This CDR3 is CASSSSLLGETQYF. The CDR3 DNA follows: TGTGCCAGTAGTTCCTCCCTCCTCGGGGAGACCCAGTACTTC.

The chain has TRBV28 and TRBJ2-5; TRBD2 agrees at 10 bases. The V and J ends lost 5 bases and 1 base, in that order; junction bases with no gene match: 4. Germline assignment: CDR1 MDHEN and CDR2 SYDVKM. This CDR3 has 15 residues. The CDR3 DNA sequence: TGTGCCAGCAGTCGGGGGACTAGCGTCCAAGAGACCCAGTACTTC. Amino acids: CASSRGTSVQETQYF.

This clone appeared a few times. The V gene is TRBV29-1, the J gene TRBJ2-5; D possibly corresponds to TRBD1 (6 bases). The germline V gene encodes CDR1 SQVTM and CDR2 ANQGSEA. The CDR3 spans 13 residues. With 1 base removed from V and 5 bases from J, the gap between germline ends came to 11 bases. The CDR3 DNA sequence: TGCAGCGTTGAAGGGGGGCAGGTTGAGACCCAGTACTTC. The encoded protein is CSVEGGQVETQYF. Full variable domain (remainder filled in from reference TRBV29-1 and TRBJ2-5): SAVISQKPSRDICQRGTSLTIQCQVDSQVTMMFWYRQQPGQSLTLIATANQGSEATYESGFVIDKFPISRPNLTFSTLTVSNMSPEDSSIYLCSVEGGQVETQYFGPGTRLLVL.

This chain links TRBV15 with TRBJ2-7; D remains unclear. Trimming took off 0 bases at V and 4 bases at J, with 7 bases between the two ends. The CDR3 loop spans 13 amino acids. Germline V CDR1 and CDR2: LNHNV, YYDKDF (reference sequence). The CDR3 spells CATSRDVQYEQYF. CDR3 in DNA: TGTGCCACCAGCAGAGATGTCCAGTACGAGCAGTACTTC.